This TCR beta chain was observed in a study of monozygotic twins with cystic fibrosis. Trimming at V came to 3 bases and at J to 4 bases, leaving 7 bases not matched to a gene. Germline loops: CDR1 LNHDA, CDR2 SQIVND (reference sequence). The CDR3 sequence is 15 residues long. Using immunoSEQ multiplex PCR, the repertoire was profiled, and TCRdb retains in-frame clones only, with some absent. This sample has about 22,000 clones, with approximately 98% found just once. The chain carries TRBV19 and TRBJ2-5; 8 bases fit TRBD2. Sequenced input: blood. The sequence came from a girl under 18 with cystic fibrosis. The CDR3 DNA reads TGTGCCAGTAGTATCCTGACCGGGAGGGGAGAGACCCAGTACTTC. It specifies CASSILTGRGETQYF.